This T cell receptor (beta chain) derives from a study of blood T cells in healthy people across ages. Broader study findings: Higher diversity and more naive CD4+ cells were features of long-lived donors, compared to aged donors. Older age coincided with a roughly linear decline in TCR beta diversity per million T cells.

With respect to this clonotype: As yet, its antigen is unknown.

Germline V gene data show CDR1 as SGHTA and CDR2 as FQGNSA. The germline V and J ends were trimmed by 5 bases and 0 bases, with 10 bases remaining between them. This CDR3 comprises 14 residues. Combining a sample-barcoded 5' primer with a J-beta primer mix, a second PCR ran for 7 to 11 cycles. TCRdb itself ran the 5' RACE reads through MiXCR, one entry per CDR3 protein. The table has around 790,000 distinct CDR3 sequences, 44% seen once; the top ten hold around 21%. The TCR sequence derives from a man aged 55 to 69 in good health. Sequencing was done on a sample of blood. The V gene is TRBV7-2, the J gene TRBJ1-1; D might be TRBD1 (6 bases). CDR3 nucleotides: TGTGCCAGCAGCGCGGACAGACTGAACACTGAAGCTTTCTTT. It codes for CASSADRLNTEAFF. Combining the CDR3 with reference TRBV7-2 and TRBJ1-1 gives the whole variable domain GAGVSQSPSNKVTEKGKDVELRCDPISGHTALYWYRQSLGQGLEFLIYFQGNSAPDKSGLPSDRFSAERTGGSVSTLTIQRTQQEDSAVYLCASSADRLNTEAFFGQGTRLTVV.